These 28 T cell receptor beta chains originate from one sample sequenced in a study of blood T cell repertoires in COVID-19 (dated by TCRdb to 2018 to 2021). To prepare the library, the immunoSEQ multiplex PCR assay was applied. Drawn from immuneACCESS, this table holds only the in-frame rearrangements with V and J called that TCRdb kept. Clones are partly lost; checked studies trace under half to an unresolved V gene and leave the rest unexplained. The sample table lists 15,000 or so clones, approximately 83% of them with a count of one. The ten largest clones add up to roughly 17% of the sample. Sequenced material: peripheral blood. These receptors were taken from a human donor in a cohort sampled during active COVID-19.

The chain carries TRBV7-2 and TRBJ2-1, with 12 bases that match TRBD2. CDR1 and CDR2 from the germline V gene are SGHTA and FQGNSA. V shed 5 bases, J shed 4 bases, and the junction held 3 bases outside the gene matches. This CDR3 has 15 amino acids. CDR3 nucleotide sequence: TGTGCCAGCAGCAACCTAGCGGGGGGGTACAATGAGCAGTTCTTC. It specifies CASSNLAGGYNEQFF.

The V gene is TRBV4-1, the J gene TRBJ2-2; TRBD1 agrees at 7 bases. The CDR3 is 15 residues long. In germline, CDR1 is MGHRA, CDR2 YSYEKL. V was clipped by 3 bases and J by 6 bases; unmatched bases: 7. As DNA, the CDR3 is TGCGCCAGCAGCCAGAAGACAGGGACGCCCGGGGAGCTGTTTTTT. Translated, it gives CASSQKTGTPGELFF.

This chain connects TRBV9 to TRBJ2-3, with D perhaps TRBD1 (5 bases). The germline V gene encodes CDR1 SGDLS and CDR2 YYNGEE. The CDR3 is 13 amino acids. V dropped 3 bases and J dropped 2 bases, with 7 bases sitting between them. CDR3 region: CASSGQYTDTQYF. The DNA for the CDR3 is TGTGCCAGCAGCGGACAGTACACAGATACGCAGTATTTT.

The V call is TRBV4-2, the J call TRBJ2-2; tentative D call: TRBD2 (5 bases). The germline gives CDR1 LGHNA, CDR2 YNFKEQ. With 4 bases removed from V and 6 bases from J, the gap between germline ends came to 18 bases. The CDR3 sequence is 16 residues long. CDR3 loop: CASSRGPEDGPGELFF. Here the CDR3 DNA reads TGTGCCAGCAGCCGCGGACCGGAGGATGGCCCCGGGGAGCTGTTTTTT.

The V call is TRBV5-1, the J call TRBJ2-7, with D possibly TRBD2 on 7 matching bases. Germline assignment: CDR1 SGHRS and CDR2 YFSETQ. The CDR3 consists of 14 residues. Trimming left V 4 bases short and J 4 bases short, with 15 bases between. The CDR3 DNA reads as TGCGCCAGCAGCCCCGAGGGAGGGGGATACGAGCAGTACTTC. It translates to CASSPEGGGYEQYF.

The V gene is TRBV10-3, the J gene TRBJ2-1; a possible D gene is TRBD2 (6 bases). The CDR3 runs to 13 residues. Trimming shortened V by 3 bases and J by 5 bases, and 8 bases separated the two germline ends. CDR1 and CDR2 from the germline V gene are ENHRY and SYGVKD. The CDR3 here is CAISDWEDNEQFF. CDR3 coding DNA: TGTGCCATCAGTGATTGGGAGGACAATGAGCAGTTCTTC.

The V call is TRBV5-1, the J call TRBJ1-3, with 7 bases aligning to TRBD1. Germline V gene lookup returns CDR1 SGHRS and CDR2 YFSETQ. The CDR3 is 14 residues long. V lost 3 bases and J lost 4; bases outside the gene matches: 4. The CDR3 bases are TGCGCCAGCAGCTCAACAGGGGACGGAAACACCATATATTTT. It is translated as CASSSTGDGNTIYF. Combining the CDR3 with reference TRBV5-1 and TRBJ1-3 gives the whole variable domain KAGVTQTPRYLIKTRGQQVTLSCSPISGHRSVSWYQQTPGQGLQFLFEYFSETQRNKGNFPGRFSGRQFSNSRSEMNVSTLELGDSALYLCASSSTGDGNTIYFGEGSWLTVV.

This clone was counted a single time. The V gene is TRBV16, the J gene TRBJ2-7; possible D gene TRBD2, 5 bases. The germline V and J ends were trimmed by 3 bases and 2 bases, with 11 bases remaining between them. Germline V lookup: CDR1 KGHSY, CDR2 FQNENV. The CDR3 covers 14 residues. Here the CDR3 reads CASSHRGNPYEQYF. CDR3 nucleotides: TGTGCCAGCAGCCATCGGGGAAACCCCTACGAGCAGTACTTC.

CDR3 nucleotide sequence: TGTGCCAGCACCCGCGTACCGGGGAGGGAACAGCCCCAGCATTTT. Amino acids: CASTRVPGREQPQHF. The chain is built from TRBV7-9 and TRBJ1-5; D call uncertain. Per the germline V gene, CDR1 is SEHNR and CDR2 is FQNEAQ (reference sequence). The ends were cut back, 7 bases at V and 7 bases at J, with 20 bases in the middle. CDR3 length equals 15 residues.

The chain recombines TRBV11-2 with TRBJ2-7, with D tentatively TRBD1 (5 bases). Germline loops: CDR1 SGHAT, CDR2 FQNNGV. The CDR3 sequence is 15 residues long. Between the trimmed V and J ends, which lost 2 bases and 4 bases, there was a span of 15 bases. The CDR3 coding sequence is TGTGCCAGCAGCTTAAAGCAGGGCCCAGGGTACGAGCAGTACTTC. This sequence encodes CASSLKQGPGYEQYF.

This CDR3 is CASSIGNSHGNEQFF. The CDR3 coding sequence is TGTGCCAGTAGTATAGGGAATAGCCACGGGAATGAGCAGTTCTTC. The chain joins TRBV19 to TRBJ2-1, with D unclear. The V gene's germline CDR1 is LNHDA and CDR2 SQIVND (reference sequence). Trimming stripped 1 base from V and 7 bases from J, with 14 bases between. The CDR3 consists of 15 residues. Looking up the rest from reference TRBV19 and TRBJ2-1 gives the full variable domain: DGGITQSPKYLFRKEGQNVTLSCEQNLNHDAMYWYRQDPGQGLRLIYYSQIVNDFQKGDIAEGYSVSREKKESFPLTVTSAQKNPTAFYLCASSIGNSHGNEQFFGPGTRLTVL.

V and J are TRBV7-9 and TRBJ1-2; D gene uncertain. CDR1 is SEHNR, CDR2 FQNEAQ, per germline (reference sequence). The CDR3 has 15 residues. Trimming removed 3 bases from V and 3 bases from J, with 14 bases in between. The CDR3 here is CASSLGPEGDYGYTF. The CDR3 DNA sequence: TGTGCCAGCAGCTTGGGCCCAGAAGGCGACTATGGCTACACCTTC. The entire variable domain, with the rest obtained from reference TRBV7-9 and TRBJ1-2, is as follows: DTGVSQNPRHKITKRGQNVTFRCDPISEHNRLYWYRQTLGQGPEFLTYFQNEAQLEKSRLLSDRFSAERPKGSFSTLEIQRTEQGDSAMYLCASSLGPEGDYGYTFGSGTRLTVV.

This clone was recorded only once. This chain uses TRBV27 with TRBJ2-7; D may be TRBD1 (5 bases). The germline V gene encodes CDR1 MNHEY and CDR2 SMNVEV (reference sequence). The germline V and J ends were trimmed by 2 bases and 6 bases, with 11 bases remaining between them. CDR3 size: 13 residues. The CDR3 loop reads CASSLVPQGEQYF. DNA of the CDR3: TGTGCCAGCAGTTTAGTTCCCCAGGGCGAGCAGTACTTC.

Here the CDR3 reads CASGASTGELFF. For the CDR3, the DNA is TGTGCCAGCGGCGCGAGCACCGGGGAGCTGTTTTTT. The chain employs TRBV9 and TRBJ2-2; D is ambiguous. The CDR3 has 12 residues. V dropped 7 bases and J dropped 4 bases, with 8 bases sitting between them. From germline, CDR1 is SGDLS and CDR2 YYNGEE. The full variable domain, with the rest looked up from reference TRBV9 and TRBJ2-2, is DSGVTQTPKHLITATGQRVTLRCSPRSGDLSVYWYQQSLDQGLQFLIQYYNGEERAKGNILERFSAQQFPDLHSELNLSSLELGDSALYFCASGASTGELFFGEGSRLTVL.

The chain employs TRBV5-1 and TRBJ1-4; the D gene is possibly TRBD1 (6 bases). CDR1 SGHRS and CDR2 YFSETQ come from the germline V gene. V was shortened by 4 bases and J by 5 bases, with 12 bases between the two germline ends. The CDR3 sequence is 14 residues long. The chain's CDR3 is CASSTDSRNEKLFF. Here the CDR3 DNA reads TGCGCCAGCAGCACGGACAGCAGGAATGAAAAACTGTTTTTT.

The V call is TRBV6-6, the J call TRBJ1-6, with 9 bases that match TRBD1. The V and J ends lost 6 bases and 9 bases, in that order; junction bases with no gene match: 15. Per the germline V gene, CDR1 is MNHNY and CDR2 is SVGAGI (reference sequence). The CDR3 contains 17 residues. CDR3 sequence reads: CASRRKTGTGLGSPLHF. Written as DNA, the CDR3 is TGTGCCAGCAGACGAAAAACCGGGACAGGGTTGGGTTCACCCCTCCACTTT.

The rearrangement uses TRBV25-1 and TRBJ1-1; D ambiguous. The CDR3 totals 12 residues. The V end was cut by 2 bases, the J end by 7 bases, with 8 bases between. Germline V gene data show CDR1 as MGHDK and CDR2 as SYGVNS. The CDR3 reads CASSETSGEAFF. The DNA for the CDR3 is TGTGCCAGCAGTGAAACGAGCGGTGAAGCTTTCTTT.

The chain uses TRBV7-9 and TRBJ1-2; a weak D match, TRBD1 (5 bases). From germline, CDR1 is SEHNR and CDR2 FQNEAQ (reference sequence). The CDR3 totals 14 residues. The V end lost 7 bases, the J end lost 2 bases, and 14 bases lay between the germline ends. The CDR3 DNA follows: TGTGCCAGCACAGCGGAGGGACTGAACTATGGCTACACCTTC. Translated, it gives CASTAEGLNYGYTF.

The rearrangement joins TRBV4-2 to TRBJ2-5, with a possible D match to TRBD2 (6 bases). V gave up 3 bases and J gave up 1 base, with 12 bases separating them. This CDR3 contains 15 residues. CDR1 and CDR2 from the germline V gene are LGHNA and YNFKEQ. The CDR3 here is CASSHSPGLQETQYF. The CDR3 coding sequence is TGTGCCAGCAGCCATTCACCGGGACTCCAAGAGACCCAGTACTTC.

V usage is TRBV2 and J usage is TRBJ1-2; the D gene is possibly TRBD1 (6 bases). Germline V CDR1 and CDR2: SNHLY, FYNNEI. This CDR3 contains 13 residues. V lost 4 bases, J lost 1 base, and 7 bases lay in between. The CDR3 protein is CASSGGGNYGYTF. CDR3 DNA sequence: TGTGCCAGCAGTGGAGGGGGTAACTATGGCTACACCTTC.

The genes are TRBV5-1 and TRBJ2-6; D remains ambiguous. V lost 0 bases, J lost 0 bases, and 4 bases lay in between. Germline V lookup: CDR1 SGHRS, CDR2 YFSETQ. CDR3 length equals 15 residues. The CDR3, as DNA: TGCGCCAGCAGCTTGGGGCCCTCTGGGGCCAACGTCCTGACTTTC. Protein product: CASSLGPSGANVLTF.

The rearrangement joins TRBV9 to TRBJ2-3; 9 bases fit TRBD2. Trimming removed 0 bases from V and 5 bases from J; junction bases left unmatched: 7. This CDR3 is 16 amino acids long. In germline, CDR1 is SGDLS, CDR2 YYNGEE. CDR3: CASSVEAGGLGDTQYF. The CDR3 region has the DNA TGTGCCAGCAGCGTAGAGGCGGGGGGGCTCGGAGATACGCAGTATTTT.

The CDR3, as DNA: TGTGCCAGCAGCTCGACAGGGTTCATTGGAACTAATGAAAAACTGTTTTTT. Protein sequence: CASSSTGFIGTNEKLFF. The chain combines TRBV13 with TRBJ1-4; 7 nucleotides agree with TRBD1. This CDR3 comprises 17 residues. V shed 4 bases and J 1 base; nucleotides not matched to a gene: 9. CDR1 PRHDT and CDR2 FYEKMQ come from the germline V gene (reference sequence).

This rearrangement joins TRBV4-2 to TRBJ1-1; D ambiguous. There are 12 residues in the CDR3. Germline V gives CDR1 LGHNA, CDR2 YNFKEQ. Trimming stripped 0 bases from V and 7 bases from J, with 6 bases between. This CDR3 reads CASSQDLLEAFF. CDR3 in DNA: TGTGCCAGCAGCCAAGATCTCCTTGAAGCTTTCTTT.

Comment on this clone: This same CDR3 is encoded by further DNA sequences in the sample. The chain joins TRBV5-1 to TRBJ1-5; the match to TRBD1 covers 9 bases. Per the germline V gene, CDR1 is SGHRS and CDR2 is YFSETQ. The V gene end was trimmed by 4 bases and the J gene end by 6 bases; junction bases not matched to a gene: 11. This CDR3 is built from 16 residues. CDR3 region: CASSPRGTGLGQPQHF. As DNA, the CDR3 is TGCGCCAGCAGCCCTAGAGGGACAGGGCTAGGTCAGCCCCAGCATTTT.

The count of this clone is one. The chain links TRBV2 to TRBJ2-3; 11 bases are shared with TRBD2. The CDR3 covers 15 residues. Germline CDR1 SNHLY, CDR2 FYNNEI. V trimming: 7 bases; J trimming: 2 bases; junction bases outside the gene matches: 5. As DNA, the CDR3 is TGTGCCAGCAATCGACTAGCGGGGTCCACAGATACGCAGTATTTT. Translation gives CASNRLAGSTDTQYF.

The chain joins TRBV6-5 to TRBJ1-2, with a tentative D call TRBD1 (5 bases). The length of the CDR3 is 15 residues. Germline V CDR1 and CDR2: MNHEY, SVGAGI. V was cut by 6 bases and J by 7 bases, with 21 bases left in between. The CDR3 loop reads CASSSWQAVGGGYTF. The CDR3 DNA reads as TGTGCCAGCAGCTCCTGGCAGGCGGTGGGGGGTGGCTACACCTTC.

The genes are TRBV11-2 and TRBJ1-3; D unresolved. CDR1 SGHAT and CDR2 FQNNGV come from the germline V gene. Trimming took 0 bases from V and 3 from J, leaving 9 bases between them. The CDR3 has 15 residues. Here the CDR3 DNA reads TGTGCCAGCAGCTTAGAACCGAGTCGTGGAAACACCATATATTTT. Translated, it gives CASSLEPSRGNTIYF. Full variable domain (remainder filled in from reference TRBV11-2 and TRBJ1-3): EAGVAQSPRYKIIEKRQSVAFWCNPISGHATLYWYQQILGQGPKLLIQFQNNGVVDDSQLPKDRFSAERLKGVDSTLKIQPAKLEDSAVYLCASSLEPSRGNTIYFGEGSWLTVV.